The rows below give T cell receptor beta chains drawn from one sample of a study of blood T cell repertoires in COVID-19. Assay: immunoSEQ multiplex PCR; the TCRdb copy retains only in-frame clones and omits some. The sample records over 90,000 clones, approximately 84% being singletons. The source material was peripheral blood. Source of these receptors: a man older than 75 with active or convalescent COVID-19. The CDR3 runs from the conserved cysteine through the conserved F or W. A D gene is named only where the DNA matches it firmly. The size entry is marked missing in some rows and otherwise reads once, few, many or a size class.

clone size	D gene	V gene	J gene	CDR3 protein	CDR3 DNA
.	TRBD1	TRBV6-5	TRBJ1-2	CASSYEHRGGYGYTF	TGTGCCAGCAGTTACGAGCACAGGGGAGGCTATGGCTACACCTTC
.	TRBD1	TRBV7-2	TRBJ1-1	CASSLTGAFTEAFF	TGTGCCAGCAGCTTAACAGGGGCATTCACTGAAGCTTTCTTT
.	TRBD1	TRBV5-3	TRBJ1-2	CARSLQGSHYGYTF	TGTGCCAGAAGCTTACAGGGGAGTCACTATGGCTACACCTTC
.	.	TRBV3-1/TRBV3-2	TRBJ1-2	CASSQDRIRALGGTNYGYTF	TGTGCCAGCAGCCAAGATAGGATCCGGGCGTTGGGGGGGACTAACTATGGCTACACCTTC
.	.	TRBV24-1	TRBJ1-1	CATSDSWNTEAFF	TGTGCCACCAGTGATTCGTGGAACACTGAAGCTTTCTTT
.	TRBD2	TRBV5-1	TRBJ2-5	CASSREAGGMRQETQYF	TGCGCCAGCAGCAGAGAGGCGGGGGGTATGAGGCAAGAGACCCAGTACTTC
.	TRBD1	TRBV7-8	TRBJ1-5	CASSLTGQGLQPQHF	TGTGCCAGCAGCTTAACTGGACAGGGTCTTCAGCCCCAGCATTTT
.	TRBD1	TRBV25-1	TRBJ2-3	CASSEDSRGSLQDTQYF	TGTGCCAGCAGTGAAGATTCCAGGGGGTCTCTTCAAGATACGCAGTATTTT
.	TRBD1	TRBV6-5	TRBJ1-4	CASSSNRGTGGEKLFF	TGTGCCAGCAGTTCCAACCGGGGGACAGGTGGTGAAAAACTGTTTTTT
.	.	TRBV27	TRBJ2-5	CASSLWGRNIQETQYF	TGTGCCAGCAGTTTATGGGGGCGGAATATCCAAGAGACCCAGTACTTC
few	.	TRBV5-1	TRBJ2-2	CASSGQNTGELFF	TGCGCCAGCAGTGGACAGAACACCGGGGAGCTGTTTTTT
once	.	TRBV18	TRBJ1-1	CASSPAVNTEAFF	TGTGCCAGCTCACCGGCCGTGAACACTGAAGCTTTCTTT
.	TRBD2	TRBV12-3/TRBV12-4	TRBJ2-7	CASSAGVGEQYF	TGTGCCAGCAGTGCGGGGGTGGGCGAGCAGTACTTC
.	TRBD1	TRBV4-1	TRBJ1-6	CASSTLGQGSYNSPLHF	TGCGCCAGCAGCACCCTGGGACAGGGATCTTATAATTCACCCCTCCACTTT
.	TRBD2	TRBV4-2	TRBJ2-1	CASSQVPQRGSSYNEQFF	TGTGCCAGCAGCCAAGTCCCCCAGCGGGGGAGCTCCTACAATGAGCAGTTCTTC
.	.	TRBV28	TRBJ1-2	CASRVVNYGYTF	TGTGCCAGCCGGGTCGTAAACTATGGCTACACCTTC
.	.	TRBV7-8	TRBJ1-3	CASSLLVQQGAGNTIYF	TGTGCCAGCAGCTTGCTTGTCCAACAGGGAGCTGGAAACACCATATATTTT
once	.	TRBV7-9	TRBJ2-5	CASSLAGRAGSETQYF	TGTGCCAGCAGCTTAGCTGGCAGGGCGGGATCAGAGACCCAGTACTTC
.	.	TRBV5-1	TRBJ1-1	CASSPAQAQGTEAFF	TGCGCCAGCAGCCCTGCACAGGCTCAGGGCACTGAAGCTTTCTTT